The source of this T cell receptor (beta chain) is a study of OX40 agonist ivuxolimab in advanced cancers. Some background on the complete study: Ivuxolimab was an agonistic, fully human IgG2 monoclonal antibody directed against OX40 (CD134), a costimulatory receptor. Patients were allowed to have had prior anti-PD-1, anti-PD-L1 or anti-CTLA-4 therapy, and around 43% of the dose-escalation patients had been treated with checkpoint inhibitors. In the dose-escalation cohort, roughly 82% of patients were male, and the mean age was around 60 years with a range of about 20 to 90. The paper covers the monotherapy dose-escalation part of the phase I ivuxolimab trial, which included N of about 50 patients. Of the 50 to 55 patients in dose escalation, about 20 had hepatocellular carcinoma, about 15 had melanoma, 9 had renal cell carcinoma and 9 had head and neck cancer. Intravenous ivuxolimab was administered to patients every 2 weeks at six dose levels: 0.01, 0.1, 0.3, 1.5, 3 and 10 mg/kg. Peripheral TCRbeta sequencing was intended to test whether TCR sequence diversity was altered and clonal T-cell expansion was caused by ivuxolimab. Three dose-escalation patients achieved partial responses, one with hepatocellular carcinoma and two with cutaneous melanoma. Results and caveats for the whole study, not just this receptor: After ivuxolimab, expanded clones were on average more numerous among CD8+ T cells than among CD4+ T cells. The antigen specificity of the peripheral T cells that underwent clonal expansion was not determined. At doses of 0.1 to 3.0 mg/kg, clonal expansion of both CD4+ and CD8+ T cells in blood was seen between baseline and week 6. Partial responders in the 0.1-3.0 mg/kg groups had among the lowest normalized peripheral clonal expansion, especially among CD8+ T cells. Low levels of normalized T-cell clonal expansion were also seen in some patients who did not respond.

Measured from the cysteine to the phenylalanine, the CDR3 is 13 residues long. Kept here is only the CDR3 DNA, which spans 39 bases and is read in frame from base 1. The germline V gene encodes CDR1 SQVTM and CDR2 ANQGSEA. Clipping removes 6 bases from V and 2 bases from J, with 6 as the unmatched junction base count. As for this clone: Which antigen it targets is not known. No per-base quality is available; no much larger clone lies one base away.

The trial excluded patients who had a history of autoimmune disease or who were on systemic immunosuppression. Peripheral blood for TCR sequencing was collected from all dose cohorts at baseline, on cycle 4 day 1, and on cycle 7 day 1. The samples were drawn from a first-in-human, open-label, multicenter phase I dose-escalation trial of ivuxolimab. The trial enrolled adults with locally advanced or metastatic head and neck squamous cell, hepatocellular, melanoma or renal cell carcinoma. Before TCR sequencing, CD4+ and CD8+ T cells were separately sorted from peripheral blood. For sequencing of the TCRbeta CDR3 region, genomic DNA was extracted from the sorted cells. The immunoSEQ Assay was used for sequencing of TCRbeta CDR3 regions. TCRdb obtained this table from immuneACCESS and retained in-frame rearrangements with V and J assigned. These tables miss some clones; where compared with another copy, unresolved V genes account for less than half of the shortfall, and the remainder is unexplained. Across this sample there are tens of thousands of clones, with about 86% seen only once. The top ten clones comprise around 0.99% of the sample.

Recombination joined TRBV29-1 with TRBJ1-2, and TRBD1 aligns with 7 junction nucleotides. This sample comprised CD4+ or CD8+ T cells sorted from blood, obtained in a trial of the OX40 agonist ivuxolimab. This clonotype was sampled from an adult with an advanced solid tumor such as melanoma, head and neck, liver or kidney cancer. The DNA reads TGCAGCGTCGAGGGACAGCCCAACTATGGCTACACCTTC. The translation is CSVEGQPNYGYTF.